Sequencing of this T cell receptor beta chain was carried out in a study of T-cell reconstitution after alpha-beta-depleted transplantation in children. Study findings and constraints: T-cell numbers and diversity one year post-transplant derived largely from freshly generated T cells. As was reported, about two months after transplant, alpha-beta T cells came from several hundred expanded graft clones.

Points on this clonotype: What it binds is unknown.

Unique molecular identifiers were incorporated into the prepared TCRbeta library. TCRdb reprocessed the PCR reads via MiXCR and lists one record per CDR3 protein. In the table there are fewer than 350,000 distinct CDR3 sequences, approximately 10% of which are singletons. Germline V gene lookup returns CDR1 KGHSH and CDR2 LQKENI. The CDR3 runs 16 residues. V was pared by 5 bases and J by 0 bases, with 6 bases of the junction left unmatched. This TCR was recovered from a male patient aged 2 to 9 who had a stem cell transplant for chronic granulomatous disease, so the T cells may come from the graft donor. This specimen was peripheral blood, taken 180 days after TCRalphabeta/CD19-depleted stem cell transplant. V is TRBV18 and J is TRBJ2-1; 8 positions match TRBD2. The CDR3 here is CASSSIAGPSYNEQFF. The CDR3, as DNA: TGTGCCAGCTCATCAATAGCGGGACCCTCCTACAATGAGCAGTTCTTC.